These T cell receptor beta chains were read from a single sample in a study of blood T cell repertoires in COVID-19. Assay: immunoSEQ multiplex PCR; the TCRdb copy retains only in-frame clones and omits some. The sample lists a few hundred thousand clones; about 85% were seen once. Sequences were obtained from peripheral blood. Source of these receptors: a woman in her forties or fifties with active or convalescent COVID-19. Both conserved end residues are part of each CDR3. The D gene is left open where the match is weak. Size values are once, few and many counts, or a class for expanded clones, and some rows have none.

v_gene,abundance,j_gene,d_gene,CDR3aa,CDR3nt
TRBV11-2,.,TRBJ1-1,TRBD1,CASSLRTGTTEAFF,TGTGCCAGCAGCCTGCGGACAGGGACCACTGAAGCTTTCTTT
TRBV27,.,TRBJ1-2,.,CASSFRGAGGYTF,TGTGCCAGCAGTTTTCGGGGGGCGGGGGGCTACACCTTC
TRBV11-2,.,TRBJ1-1,.,CASSLEDRNTEAFF,TGTGCCAGCAGCTTAGAAGACAGGAACACTGAAGCTTTCTTT
TRBV5-1,.,TRBJ1-3,TRBD1,CASSLQGAVSSGNTIYF,TGCGCCAGCAGCTTACAGGGGGCGGTAAGCTCTGGAAACACCATATATTTT
TRBV5-1,once,TRBJ2-3,TRBD2,CASSYGLAGTDTQYF,TGCGCCAGCAGCTATGGACTAGCGGGCACAGATACGCAGTATTTT
TRBV28,.,TRBJ1-1,.,CASSLRGKEAFF,TGTGCCAGCAGTTTAAGAGGGAAAGAAGCTTTCTTT
TRBV5-1,.,TRBJ2-1,TRBD2,CASSLGLAGPSSYNEQFF,TGCGCCAGCAGCTTGGGACTAGCGGGACCCAGCTCCTACAATGAGCAGTTCTTC
TRBV15,.,TRBJ2-3,.,CATSRSKQGPTDTQYF,TGTGCCACCAGCAGATCAAAACAGGGACCCACAGATACGCAGTATTTT
TRBV14,.,TRBJ2-5,TRBD1,CASSQLGQGALETQYF,TGTGCCAGCAGCCAGCTTGGGCAGGGGGCGTTAGAGACCCAGTACTTC
TRBV6-5,.,TRBJ1-2,TRBD1,CASSYSLDRDNYGYTF,TGTGCCAGCAGTTACTCACTGGACAGGGATAACTATGGCTACACCTTC
TRBV2,.,TRBJ1-1,TRBD1,CASSADRGATEAFF,TGTGCCAGCAGTGCGGACAGGGGAGCCACTGAAGCTTTCTTT